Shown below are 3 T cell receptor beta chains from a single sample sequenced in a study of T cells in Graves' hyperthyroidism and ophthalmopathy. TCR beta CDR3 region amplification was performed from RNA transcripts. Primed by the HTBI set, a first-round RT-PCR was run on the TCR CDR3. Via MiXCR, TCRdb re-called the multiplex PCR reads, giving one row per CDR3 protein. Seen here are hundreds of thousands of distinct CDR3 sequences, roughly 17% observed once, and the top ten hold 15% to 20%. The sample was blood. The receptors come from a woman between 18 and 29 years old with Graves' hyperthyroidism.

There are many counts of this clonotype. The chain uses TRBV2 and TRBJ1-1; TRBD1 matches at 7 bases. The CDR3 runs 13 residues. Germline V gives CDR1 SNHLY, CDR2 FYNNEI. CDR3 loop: CATTGTMNTEAFF. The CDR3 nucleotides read TGTGCTACGACAGGGACCATGAACACTGAAGCTTTCTTT. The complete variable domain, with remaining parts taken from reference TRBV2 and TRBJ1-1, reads EPEVTQTPSHQVTQMGQEVILRCVPISNHLYFYWYRQILGQKVEFLVSFYNNEISEKSEIFDDQFSVERPDGSNFTLKIRSTKLEDSAMYFCATTGTMNTEAFFGQGTRLTVV.

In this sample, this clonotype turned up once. The CDR3 DNA sequence: TGTGCCAGTAGTATTAGGGGTATTGGCAATCAGCCCCAGCATTTT. Translated: CASSIRGIGNQPQHF. The rearrangement uses TRBV19 and TRBJ1-5; tentatively, D is TRBD1 (5 bases). The germline CDR1 and CDR2 sequences are LNHDA and SQIVND (reference sequence). The CDR3 contains 15 residues. V lost 3 bases and J 2 bases, leaving 11 bases between the germline ends.

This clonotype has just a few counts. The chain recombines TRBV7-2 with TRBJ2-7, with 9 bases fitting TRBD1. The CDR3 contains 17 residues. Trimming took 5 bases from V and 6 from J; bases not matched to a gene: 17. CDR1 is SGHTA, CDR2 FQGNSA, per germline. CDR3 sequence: CASSGPGTGTDPIEQYF. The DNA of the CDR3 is TGTGCCAGCAGCGGTCCCGGGACAGGGACGGACCCTATCGAGCAGTACTTC.